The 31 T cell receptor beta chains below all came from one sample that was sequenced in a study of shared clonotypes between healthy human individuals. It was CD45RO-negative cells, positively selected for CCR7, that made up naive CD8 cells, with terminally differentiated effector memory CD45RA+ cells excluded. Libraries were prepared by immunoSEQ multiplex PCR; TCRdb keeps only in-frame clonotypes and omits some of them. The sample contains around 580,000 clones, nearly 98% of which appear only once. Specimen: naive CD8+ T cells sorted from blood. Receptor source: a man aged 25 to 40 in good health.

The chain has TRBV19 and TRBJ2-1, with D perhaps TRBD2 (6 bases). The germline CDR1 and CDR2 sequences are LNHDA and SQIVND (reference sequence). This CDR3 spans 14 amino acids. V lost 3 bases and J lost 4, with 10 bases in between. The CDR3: CASSIRERYNEQFF. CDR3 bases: TGTGCCAGTAGTATCCGGGAGAGGTACAATGAGCAGTTCTTC.

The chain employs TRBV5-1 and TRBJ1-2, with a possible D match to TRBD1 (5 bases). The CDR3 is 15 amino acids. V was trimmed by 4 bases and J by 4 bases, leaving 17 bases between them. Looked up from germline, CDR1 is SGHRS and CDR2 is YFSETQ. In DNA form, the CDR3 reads TGCGCCAGCAGCCAAACAGGAAGCGGAGGCTATGGCTACACCTTC. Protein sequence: CASSQTGSGGYGYTF.

The CDR3 DNA is TGTGCCAGCAGCTTACTTAAGTACGAGCAGTACTTC. Translating it yields CASSLLKYEQYF. This rearrangement joins TRBV11-2 to TRBJ2-7; unclear D gene. Deletions cut 2 bases from V and 4 bases from J, with 6 bases between. The germline gives CDR1 SGHAT, CDR2 FQNNGV. CDR3 length: 12 residues.

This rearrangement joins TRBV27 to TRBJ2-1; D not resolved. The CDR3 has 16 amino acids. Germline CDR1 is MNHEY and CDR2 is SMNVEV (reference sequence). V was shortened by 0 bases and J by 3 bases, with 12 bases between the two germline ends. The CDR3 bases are TGTGCCAGCAGTTTATCGAATAGCCAAAACTACAATGAGCAGTTCTTC. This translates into CASSLSNSQNYNEQFF.

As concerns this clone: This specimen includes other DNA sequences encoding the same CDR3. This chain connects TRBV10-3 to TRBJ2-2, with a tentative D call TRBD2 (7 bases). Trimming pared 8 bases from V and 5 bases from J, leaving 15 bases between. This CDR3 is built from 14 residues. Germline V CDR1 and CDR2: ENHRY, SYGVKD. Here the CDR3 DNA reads TGTGCCATCGGGGGGGGGCCTGGGACCGGGGAGCTGTTTTTT. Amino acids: CAIGGGPGTGELFF.

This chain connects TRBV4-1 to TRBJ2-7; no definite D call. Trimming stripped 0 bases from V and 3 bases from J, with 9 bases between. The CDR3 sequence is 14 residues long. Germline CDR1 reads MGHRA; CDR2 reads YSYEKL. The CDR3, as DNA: TGCGCCAGCAGCCAAGAGGGCAATAACTACGAGCAGTACTTC. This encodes CASSQEGNNYEQYF.

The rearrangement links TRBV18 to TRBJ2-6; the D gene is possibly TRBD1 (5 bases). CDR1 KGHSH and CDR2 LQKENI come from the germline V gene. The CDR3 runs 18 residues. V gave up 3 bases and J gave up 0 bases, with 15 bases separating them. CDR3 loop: CASSPSTDYFSGANVLTF. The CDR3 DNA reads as TGTGCCAGCTCACCGTCGACAGATTATTTCTCTGGGGCCAACGTCCTGACTTTC.

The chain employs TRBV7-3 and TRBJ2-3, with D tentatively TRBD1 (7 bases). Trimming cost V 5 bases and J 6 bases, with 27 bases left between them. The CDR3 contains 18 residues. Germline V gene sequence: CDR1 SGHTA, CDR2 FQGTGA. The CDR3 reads CASSLTGTAFSGGDTQYF. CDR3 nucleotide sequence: TGTGCCAGCAGCCTGACCGGGACAGCATTCAGTGGGGGGGATACGCAGTATTTT.

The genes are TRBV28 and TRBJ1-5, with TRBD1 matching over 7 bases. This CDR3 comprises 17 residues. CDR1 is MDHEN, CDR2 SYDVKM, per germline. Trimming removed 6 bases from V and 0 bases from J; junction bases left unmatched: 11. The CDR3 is CASSPGQRKYSNQPQHF. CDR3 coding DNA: TGTGCCAGCAGCCCGGGACAGAGGAAATATAGCAATCAGCCCCAGCATTTT.

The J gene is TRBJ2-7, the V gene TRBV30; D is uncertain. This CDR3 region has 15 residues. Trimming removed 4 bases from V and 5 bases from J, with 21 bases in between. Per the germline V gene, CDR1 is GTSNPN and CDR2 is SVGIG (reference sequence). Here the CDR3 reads CAWTVGGSTSDEQYF. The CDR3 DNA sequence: TGTGCCTGGACGGTGGGCGGATCCACTTCGGACGAGCAGTACTTC.

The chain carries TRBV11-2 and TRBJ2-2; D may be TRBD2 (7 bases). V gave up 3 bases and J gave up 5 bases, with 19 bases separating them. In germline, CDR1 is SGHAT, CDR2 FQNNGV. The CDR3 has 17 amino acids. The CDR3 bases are TGTGCCAGCAGCTTCGTCGCGGGGGCAGGGAGAACCGGGGAGCTGTTTTTT. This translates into CASSFVAGAGRTGELFF.

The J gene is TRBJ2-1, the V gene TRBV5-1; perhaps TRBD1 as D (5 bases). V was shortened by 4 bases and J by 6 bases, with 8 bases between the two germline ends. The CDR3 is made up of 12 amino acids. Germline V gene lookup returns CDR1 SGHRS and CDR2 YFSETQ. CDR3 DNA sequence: TGCGCCAGCAGCCACGACAGCAATGAGCAGTTCTTC. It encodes CASSHDSNEQFF.

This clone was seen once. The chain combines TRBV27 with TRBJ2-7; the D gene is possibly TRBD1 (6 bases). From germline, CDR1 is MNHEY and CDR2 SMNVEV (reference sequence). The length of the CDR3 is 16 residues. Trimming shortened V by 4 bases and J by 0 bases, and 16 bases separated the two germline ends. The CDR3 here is CASSSSAGQLSYEQYF. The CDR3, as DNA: TGTGCCAGCAGTTCCTCCGCCGGACAGCTCTCCTACGAGCAGTACTTC.

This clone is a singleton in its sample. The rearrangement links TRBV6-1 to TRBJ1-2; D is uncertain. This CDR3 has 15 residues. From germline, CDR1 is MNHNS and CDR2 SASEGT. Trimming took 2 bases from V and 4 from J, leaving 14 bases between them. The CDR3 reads CASSEWTLPPYGYTF. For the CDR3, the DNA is TGTGCCAGCAGTGAATGGACCTTGCCCCCCTATGGCTACACCTTC.

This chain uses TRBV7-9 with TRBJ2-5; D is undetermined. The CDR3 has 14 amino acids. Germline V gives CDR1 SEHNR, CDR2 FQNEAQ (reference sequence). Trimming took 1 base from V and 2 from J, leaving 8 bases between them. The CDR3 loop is CASSLGVGQETQYF. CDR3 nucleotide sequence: TGTGCCAGCAGCTTAGGTGTGGGGCAAGAGACCCAGTACTTC.

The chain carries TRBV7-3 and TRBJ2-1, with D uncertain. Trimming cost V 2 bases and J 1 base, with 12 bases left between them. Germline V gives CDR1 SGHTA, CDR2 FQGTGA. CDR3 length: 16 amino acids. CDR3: CASSLLPHGSYNEQFF. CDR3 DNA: TGTGCCAGCAGCTTATTACCTCACGGTTCCTACAATGAGCAGTTCTTC.

The CDR3 DNA sequence: TGTGCCAGCAGCGTAGATAGCGGGAGCTTCCAATACGAGCAGTACTTC. Protein product: CASSVDSGSFQYEQYF. The chain recombines TRBV9 with TRBJ2-7, with 9 bases aligning to TRBD2. V gave up 0 bases and J gave up 4 bases; unmatched junction bases: 8. CDR3 length equals 16 residues. Germline CDR1 SGDLS, CDR2 YYNGEE.

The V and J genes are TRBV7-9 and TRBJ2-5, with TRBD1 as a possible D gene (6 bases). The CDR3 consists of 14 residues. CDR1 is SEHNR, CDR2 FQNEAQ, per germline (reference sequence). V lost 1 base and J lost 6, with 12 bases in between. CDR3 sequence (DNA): TGTGCCAGCAGCTTAGTTCAGGGGTTTCAGACCCAGTACTTC. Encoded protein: CASSLVQGFQTQYF.

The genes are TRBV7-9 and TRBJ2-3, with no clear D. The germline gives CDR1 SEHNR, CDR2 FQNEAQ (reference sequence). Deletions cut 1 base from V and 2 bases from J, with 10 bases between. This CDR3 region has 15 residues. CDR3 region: CASSLVEGFTDTQYF. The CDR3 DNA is TGTGCCAGCAGCTTAGTGGAAGGATTCACAGATACGCAGTATTTT.

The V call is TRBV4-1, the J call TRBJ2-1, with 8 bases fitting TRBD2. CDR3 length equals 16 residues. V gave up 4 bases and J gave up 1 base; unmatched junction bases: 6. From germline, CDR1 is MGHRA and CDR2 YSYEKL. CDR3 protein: CASSLTQRESYNEQFF. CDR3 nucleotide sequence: TGCGCCAGCAGCCTCACCCAGCGGGAGTCCTACAATGAGCAGTTCTTC.

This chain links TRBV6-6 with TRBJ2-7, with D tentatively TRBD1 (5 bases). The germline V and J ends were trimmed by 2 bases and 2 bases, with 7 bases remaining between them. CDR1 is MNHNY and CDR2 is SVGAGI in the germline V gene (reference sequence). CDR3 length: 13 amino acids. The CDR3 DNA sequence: TGTGCCAGCAGTTACCAGGGTCCCTACGAGCAGTACTTC. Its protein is CASSYQGPYEQYF.

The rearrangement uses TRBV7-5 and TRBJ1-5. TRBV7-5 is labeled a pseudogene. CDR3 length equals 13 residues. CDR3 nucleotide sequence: TGTGCCAGAAGTTCGGACCGCCTTCAGCCCCAGCATTTT. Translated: CARSSDRLQPQHF.

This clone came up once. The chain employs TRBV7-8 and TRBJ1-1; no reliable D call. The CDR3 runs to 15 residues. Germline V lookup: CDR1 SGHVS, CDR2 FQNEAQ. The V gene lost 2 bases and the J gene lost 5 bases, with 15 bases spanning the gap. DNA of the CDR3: TGTGCCAGCAGCTTATTAGAGGGATCGAGGACTGAAGCTTTCTTT. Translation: CASSLLEGSRTEAFF.

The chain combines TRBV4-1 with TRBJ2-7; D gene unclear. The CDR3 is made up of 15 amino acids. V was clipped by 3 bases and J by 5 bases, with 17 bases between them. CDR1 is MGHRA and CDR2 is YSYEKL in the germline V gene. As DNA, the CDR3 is TGCGCCAGCAGCCACCTTGGACCTGGTAGGAACGAGCAGTACTTC. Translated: CASSHLGPGRNEQYF.

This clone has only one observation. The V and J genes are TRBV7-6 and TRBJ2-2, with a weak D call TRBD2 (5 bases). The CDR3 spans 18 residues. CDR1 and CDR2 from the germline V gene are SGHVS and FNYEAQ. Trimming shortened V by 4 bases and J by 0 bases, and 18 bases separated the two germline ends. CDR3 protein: CASSSVLLGSPNTGELFF. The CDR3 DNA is TGTGCCAGCAGCTCCGTACTTCTGGGGAGCCCGAACACCGGGGAGCTGTTTTTT.

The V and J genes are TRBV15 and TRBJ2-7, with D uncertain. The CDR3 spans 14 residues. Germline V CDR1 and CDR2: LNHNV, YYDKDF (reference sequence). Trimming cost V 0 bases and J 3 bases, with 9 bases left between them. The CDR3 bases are TGTGCCACCAGCAGAGAGAACGTTTACTACGAGCAGTACTTC. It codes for CATSRENVYYEQYF.

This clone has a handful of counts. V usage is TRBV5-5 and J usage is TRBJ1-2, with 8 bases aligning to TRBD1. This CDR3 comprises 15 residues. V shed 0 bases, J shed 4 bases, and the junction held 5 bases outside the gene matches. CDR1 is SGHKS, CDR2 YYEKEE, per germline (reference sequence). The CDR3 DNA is TGTGCCAGCAGCTTGGGGACAGGGATAATCTATGGCTACACCTTC. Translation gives CASSLGTGIIYGYTF.

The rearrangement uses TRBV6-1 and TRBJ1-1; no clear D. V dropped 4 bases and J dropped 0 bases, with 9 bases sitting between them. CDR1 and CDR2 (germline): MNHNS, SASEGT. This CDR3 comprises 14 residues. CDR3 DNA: TGTGCCAGCAGTGTTACTAAACTGAACACTGAAGCTTTCTTT. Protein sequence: CASSVTKLNTEAFF.

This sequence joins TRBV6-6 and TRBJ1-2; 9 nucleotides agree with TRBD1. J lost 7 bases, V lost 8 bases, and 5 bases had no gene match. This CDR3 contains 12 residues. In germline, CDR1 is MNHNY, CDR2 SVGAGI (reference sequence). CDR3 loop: CASLQGAFGYTF. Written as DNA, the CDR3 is TGTGCCAGCCTACAGGGGGCCTTTGGCTACACCTTC.

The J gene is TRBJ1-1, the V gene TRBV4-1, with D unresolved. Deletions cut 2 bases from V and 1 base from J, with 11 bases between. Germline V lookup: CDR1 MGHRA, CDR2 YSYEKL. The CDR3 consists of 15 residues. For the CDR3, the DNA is TGCGCCAGCAGCCAAATGGGCCAGACGAACACTGAAGCTTTCTTT. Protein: CASSQMGQTNTEAFF.

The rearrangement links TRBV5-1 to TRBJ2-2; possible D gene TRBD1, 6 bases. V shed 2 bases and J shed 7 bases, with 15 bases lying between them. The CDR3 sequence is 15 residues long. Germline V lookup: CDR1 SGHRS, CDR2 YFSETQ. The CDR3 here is CASSFRQGLVGELFF. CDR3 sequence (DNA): TGCGCCAGCAGCTTTCGGCAGGGGTTAGTCGGGGAGCTGTTTTTT.